These 28 T cell receptor beta chains share one sample of origin, sequenced in a study of blood T cell repertoires in COVID-19. TCRdb's copy holds only in-frame clones and misses some; the assay was immunoSEQ multiplex PCR. The sample includes roughly 330,000 clones, approximately 87% of them seen just once. The sample consisted of PBMCs or T cells enriched from blood (not recorded which). The receptors were gathered from a woman aged 25 to 39 who had recovered from COVID-19.

In DNA form, the CDR3 reads TGTGCCAGCAGCCCCGGACAGTTCCAAGAGACCCAGTACTTC. It is translated as CASSPGQFQETQYF. The chain links TRBV7-8 to TRBJ2-5; the D gene is possibly TRBD1 (6 bases). CDR3 length: 14 residues. Trimming shortened V by 5 bases and J by 1 base, and 11 bases separated the two germline ends. The germline gives CDR1 SGHVS, CDR2 FQNEAQ.

The chain recombines TRBV7-2 with TRBJ1-1; 7 bases are shared with TRBD1. CDR1 SGHTA and CDR2 FQGNSA come from the germline V gene. V lost 5 bases to trimming and J lost 4 bases; unmatched junction nucleotides: 4. The CDR3 sequence is 13 residues long. Here the CDR3 reads CASSEDRTTEAFF. The DNA of the CDR3 is TGTGCCAGCAGCGAGGACAGGACCACTGAAGCTTTCTTT.

V and J are TRBV9 and TRBJ2-7, with unresolved D. CDR3 size: 13 residues. The germline CDR1 and CDR2 sequences are SGDLS and YYNGEE. Trimming left V 4 bases short and J 2 bases short, with 10 bases between. CDR3 protein: CASSPGPPYEQYF. For the CDR3, the DNA is TGTGCCAGCAGCCCAGGCCCCCCCTACGAGCAGTACTTC. Drawing the rest from reference TRBV9 and TRBJ2-7, the complete variable domain is DSGVTQTPKHLITATGQRVTLRCSPRSGDLSVYWYQQSLDQGLQFLIQYYNGEERAKGNILERFSAQQFPDLHSELNLSSLELGDSALYFCASSPGPPYEQYFGPGTRLTVT.

DNA for the CDR3: TGTGCCAGCGGGACAGGGGGAAACACCATATATTTT. This sequence encodes CASGTGGNTIYF. The chain employs TRBV9 and TRBJ1-3; 9 bases line up with TRBD1. V shed 7 bases and J 4 bases; nucleotides not matched to a gene: 0. Germline V gene data show CDR1 as SGDLS and CDR2 as YYNGEE. The CDR3 is made up of 12 amino acids.

The CDR3 region has the DNA TGTGCCAGCAGTTCAGGAATACCTGAAGCTTTCTTT. It yields the protein CASSSGIPEAFF. The chain is built from TRBV6-5 and TRBJ1-1; D unclear. The CDR3 runs 12 residues. Germline loops: CDR1 MNHEY, CDR2 SVGAGI. V dropped 4 bases and J dropped 6 bases, with 9 bases sitting between them.

V is TRBV7-2 and J is TRBJ2-7; TRBD1 agrees at 8 bases. V lost 5 bases, J lost 3 bases, and 6 bases stayed unmatched. The germline CDR1 and CDR2 sequences are SGHTA and FQGNSA. The CDR3 contains 14 residues. CDR3 residues: CASSPTGQGYEQYF. The DNA of the CDR3 is TGTGCCAGCAGCCCAACTGGACAGGGCTACGAGCAGTACTTC. Full variable domain (rest looked up from reference TRBV7-2 and TRBJ2-7): GAGVSQSPSNKVTEKGKDVELRCDPISGHTALYWYRQSLGQGLEFLIYFQGNSAPDKSGLPSDRFSAERTGGSVSTLTIQRTQQEDSAVYLCASSPTGQGYEQYFGPGTRLTVT.

This clone was seen only once. The chain has TRBV11-2 and TRBJ2-6, with a tentative D call TRBD1 (5 bases). In germline, CDR1 is SGHAT, CDR2 FQNNGV. The V end lost 0 bases, the J end lost 1 base, and 13 bases lay between the germline ends. The CDR3 totals 18 residues. CDR3: CASSLESRAYSGANVLTF. In nucleotides, the CDR3 is TGTGCCAGCAGCTTAGAATCCAGGGCTTATTCTGGGGCCAACGTCCTGACTTTC.

The V gene is TRBV19, the J gene TRBJ2-3; D not resolved. CDR1 and CDR2 from the germline V gene are LNHDA and SQIVND (reference sequence). V lost 7 bases and J lost 2, with 16 bases in between. There are 15 residues in the CDR3. This chain's CDR3 is CASTTRRETTDTQYF. In DNA, the CDR3 is TGTGCCAGTACTACCAGGCGCGAGACCACAGATACGCAGTATTTT.

This rearrangement joins TRBV13 to TRBJ1-2, with D possibly being TRBD1 (5 bases). Germline lookup yields CDR1 PRHDT and CDR2 FYEKMQ (reference sequence). Between the trimmed V and J ends, which lost 1 base and 8 bases, there was a span of 17 bases. The CDR3 has 15 residues. The CDR3 here is CASSLAPQGLRGYTF. CDR3 DNA sequence: TGTGCCAGCAGCTTAGCCCCGCAGGGACTAAGGGGCTACACCTTC.

The genes are TRBV6-5 and TRBJ1-4; D is uncertain. This CDR3 is 13 amino acids long. The germline CDR1 and CDR2 sequences are MNHEY and SVGAGI. The V end was cut by 6 bases, the J end by 5 bases, with 10 bases between. DNA for the CDR3: TGTGCCAGCAGCTCGGGAATAAATGAAAAACTGTTTTTT. Protein product: CASSSGINEKLFF.

J is TRBJ1-2 and V is TRBV19; no reliable D call. Germline V lookup: CDR1 LNHDA, CDR2 SQIVND (reference sequence). The CDR3 is 15 amino acids. V gave up 3 bases and J gave up 4 bases, with 15 bases separating them. The CDR3 coding sequence is TGTGCCAGTAGTATTCCACGGGTTTCGGGCTATGGCTACACCTTC. Residues: CASSIPRVSGYGYTF.

This chain links TRBV2 with TRBJ1-4; D gene uncertain. Germline V gene lookup returns CDR1 SNHLY and CDR2 FYNNEI. V lost 1 base to trimming and J lost 7 bases, with 13 bases between them. The CDR3 extends over 15 amino acids. CDR3 in amino acids: CASSEGQSAGEKLFF. The CDR3 region has the DNA TGTGCCAGCAGTGAAGGTCAGTCGGCGGGTGAAAAACTGTTTTTT.

The chain is built from TRBV6-2 or TRBV6-3 and TRBJ2-3; D may be TRBD2 (6 bases). The CDR3 extends over 16 amino acids. Trimming took 2 bases from V and 3 from J, leaving 15 bases between them. Germline CDR1 is MNHEY and CDR2 is SVGEGT. The CDR3 DNA is TGTGCCAGCAGTTACGCGAGCGGGCTGGGTACAGATACGCAGTATTTT. The encoded protein is CASSYASGLGTDTQYF.

The rearrangement links TRBV29-1 to TRBJ1-2; possibly TRBD1 for D (5 bases). The germline V and J ends were trimmed by 3 bases and 4 bases, with 12 bases remaining between them. The CDR3 consists of 13 residues. The V gene's germline CDR1 is SQVTM and CDR2 ANQGSEA. CDR3 bases: TGCAGCGTTGATGACAGAATCGGCTATGGCTACACCTTC. Translated, it gives CSVDDRIGYGYTF. The whole variable domain, remainder taken from reference TRBV29-1 and TRBJ1-2, is SAVISQKPSRDICQRGTSLTIQCQVDSQVTMMFWYRQQPGQSLTLIATANQGSEATYESGFVIDKFPISRPNLTFSTLTVSNMSPEDSSIYLCSVDDRIGYGYTFGSGTRLTVV.

The CDR3 protein is CAWRIRGASTDTQYF. CDR3 bases: TGTGCCTGGAGAATAAGAGGAGCTAGCACAGATACGCAGTATTTT. This sequence joins TRBV30 and TRBJ2-3; D uncertain. Trimming took off 3 bases at V and 0 bases at J, with 13 bases between the two ends. The length of the CDR3 is 15 residues. Germline V lookup: CDR1 GTSNPN, CDR2 SVGIG (reference sequence).

V usage is TRBV27 and J usage is TRBJ1-5, with TRBD1 matching 7 bases. This CDR3 region has 15 residues. CDR1 MNHEY and CDR2 SMNVEV come from the germline V gene (reference sequence). V dropped 5 bases and J dropped 11; count of bases not matched to a gene: 15. CDR3 sequence (DNA): TGTGCCAGCAGTAGAATCGCCCCAGGGGGTACGGCCCAGCATTTT. As protein: CASSRIAPGGTAQHF.

The V call is TRBV19, the J call TRBJ1-4; 7 positions agree with TRBD1. The CDR3 is 13 residues long. Germline V lookup: CDR1 LNHDA, CDR2 SQIVND (reference sequence). V was pared by 0 bases and J by 12 bases, with 4 bases of the junction left unmatched. The CDR3 loop reads CASSIDTGTELFF. The CDR3 DNA is TGTGCCAGTAGTATAGACACCGGGACAGAACTGTTTTTT.

The V gene is TRBV11-2, the J gene TRBJ1-6; perhaps TRBD1 as D (6 bases). Trimming stripped 5 bases from V and 8 bases from J, with 13 bases between. Germline CDR1 reads SGHAT; CDR2 reads FQNNGV. The CDR3 loop spans 14 amino acids. CDR3 nucleotides: TGTGCCAGCAGCCGCCGGGACAACTATTCACCCCTCCACTTT. Its protein product is CASSRRDNYSPLHF.

The rearrangement uses TRBV15 and TRBJ1-2; 8 bases fit TRBD1. This CDR3 contains 14 residues. V lost 3 bases to trimming and J lost 8 bases; unmatched junction nucleotides: 8. Per the germline V gene, CDR1 is LNHNV and CDR2 is YYDKDF (reference sequence). CDR3 nucleotide sequence: TGTGCCACCAGCAGGTGGACAGGGTCGGGAGGCTACACCTTC. Translation: CATSRWTGSGGYTF.

This chain links TRBV3-1 (or the pseudogene TRBV3-2) with TRBJ1-1; no reliable D call. The V end lost 4 bases, the J end lost 13 bases, and 10 bases lay between the germline ends. Germline V gives CDR1 LGHDT, CDR2 YNNKEL (reference sequence). This CDR3 has 10 residues. This CDR3 is CASSRGLFFF. CDR3 nucleotide sequence: TGTGCCAGCAGCCGCGGACTTTTTTTCTTT.

The rearrangement joins TRBV5-1 to TRBJ1-5, with a possible D match to TRBD1 (6 bases). Trimming removed 3 bases from V and 7 bases from J, with 14 bases in between. The CDR3 loop spans 14 amino acids. Germline V gene sequence: CDR1 SGHRS, CDR2 YFSETQ. CDR3 sequence (DNA): TGCGCCAGCAGCTCGGTGGCAGGGGAGCAGCCCCAGCATTTT. Translated: CASSSVAGEQPQHF.

The chain has TRBV19 and TRBJ1-2; TRBD1 aligns across 7 bases. The trim removed 4 bases at V and 6 bases at J, leaving 11 bases unmatched. Germline V gene sequence: CDR1 LNHDA, CDR2 SQIVND (reference sequence). The CDR3 has 15 residues. The CDR3 DNA reads TGTGCCAGTAGTACTCCTAGACAGGGAAGGGATGGCTACACCTTC. Translated, it gives CASSTPRQGRDGYTF.

The chain is built from TRBV10-3 and TRBJ2-5, with 8 bases aligning to TRBD1. From germline, CDR1 is ENHRY and CDR2 SYGVKD. Trimming took 3 bases from V and 4 from J; bases not matched to a gene: 10. The CDR3 runs 16 residues. For the CDR3, the DNA is TGTGCCATCAGTGATTGGGGTCAGGGGGCCGGAGAGACCCAGTACTTC. The encoded protein is CAISDWGQGAGETQYF.

This clone was counted between two and nine times. The chain has TRBV27 and TRBJ1-1, with D unresolved. Germline V gene data show CDR1 as MNHEY and CDR2 as SMNVEV (reference sequence). CDR3 length: 13 residues. Deletions cut 2 bases from V and 1 base from J, with 5 bases between. The CDR3 sequence is CASSLIRNTEAFF. The CDR3 DNA follows: TGTGCCAGCAGTTTAATCCGGAACACTGAAGCTTTCTTT.

The rearrangement links TRBV15 to TRBJ1-1; D unclear. CDR3 length equals 14 residues. Germline V gene data show CDR1 as LNHNV and CDR2 as YYDKDF (reference sequence). V gave up 4 bases and J gave up 1 base, with 10 bases separating them. CDR3 loop: CATSKETPNTEAFF. DNA for the CDR3: TGTGCCACCAGCAAGGAGACCCCGAACACTGAAGCTTTCTTT.

The chain couples TRBV6-2 or TRBV6-3 to TRBJ2-5, with 9 bases fitting TRBD2. The CDR3 covers 16 residues. Per the germline V gene, CDR1 is MNHEY and CDR2 is SVGEGT. The V and J ends lost 2 bases and 1 base, in that order; junction bases with no gene match: 5. The CDR3 sequence is CASSYLPSGAQETQYF. The CDR3 DNA follows: TGTGCCAGCAGTTACCTGCCTAGCGGGGCCCAAGAGACCCAGTACTTC.

In DNA, the CDR3 is TGTGCCTGGAGTGTACCTAAGGGGGACGATTATGGCTACACCTTC. It codes for CAWSVPKGDDYGYTF. V is TRBV30 and J is TRBJ1-2; possible D gene TRBD1, 6 bases. Trimming cost V 0 bases and J 5 bases, with 16 bases left between them. Looked up from germline, CDR1 is GTSNPN and CDR2 is SVGIG (reference sequence). The CDR3 loop spans 15 amino acids.

The genes are TRBV5-4 and TRBJ1-3, with 8 bases lining up with TRBD1. V trimming: 1 base; J trimming: 4 bases; junction bases outside the gene matches: 7. CDR3 length equals 16 residues. Germline V gene data show CDR1 as SGHNT and CDR2 as YYREEE (reference sequence). CDR3 residues: CASSLYTGTGGNTIYF. As DNA, the CDR3 is TGTGCCAGCAGCTTGTACACCGGGACAGGCGGAAACACCATATATTTT.